This T cell receptor (beta chain) was recovered during a study of T cell responses to AZD1222 COVID-19 vaccine. Findings and caveats of the study: None of the repertoires were sampled until the peak T cell response had passed. Rises in breadth and depth of Spike-specific TCRs came after two AZD1222 doses.

This clone was found a few times. Its matching antigen is unknown. The same CDR3 arises from other DNA sequences in this sample as well. Using immunoSEQ multiplex PCR, the repertoire was profiled, and TCRdb retains in-frame clones only, with some absent. The top ten clones hold approximately 2.4% of a sample with about 120,000 clones, more than 85% of them seen once. Specimen: peripheral blood, collected on day 0 of AZD1222 vaccination. The TCR sequence derives from an adult in good health.

The CDR3 reads CASSISGGPSNQPQHF. As DNA, the CDR3 is TGTGCCAGTAGTATATCAGGGGGACCTAGCAATCAGCCCCAGCATTTT. The chain is built from TRBV19 and TRBJ1-5; the match to TRBD1 covers 7 bases. The CDR3 has 16 amino acids. J lost 0 bases, V lost 2 bases, and 4 bases had no gene match. Germline V lookup: CDR1 LNHDA, CDR2 SQIVND (reference sequence). The full variable domain, in which reference TRBV19 and TRBJ1-5 provide the parts outside the CDR3, is DGGITQSPKYLFRKEGQNVTLSCEQNLNHDAMYWYRQDPGQGLRLIYYSQIVNDFQKGDIAEGYSVSREKKESFPLTVTSAQKNPTAFYLCASSISGGPSNQPQHFGDGTRLSIL.